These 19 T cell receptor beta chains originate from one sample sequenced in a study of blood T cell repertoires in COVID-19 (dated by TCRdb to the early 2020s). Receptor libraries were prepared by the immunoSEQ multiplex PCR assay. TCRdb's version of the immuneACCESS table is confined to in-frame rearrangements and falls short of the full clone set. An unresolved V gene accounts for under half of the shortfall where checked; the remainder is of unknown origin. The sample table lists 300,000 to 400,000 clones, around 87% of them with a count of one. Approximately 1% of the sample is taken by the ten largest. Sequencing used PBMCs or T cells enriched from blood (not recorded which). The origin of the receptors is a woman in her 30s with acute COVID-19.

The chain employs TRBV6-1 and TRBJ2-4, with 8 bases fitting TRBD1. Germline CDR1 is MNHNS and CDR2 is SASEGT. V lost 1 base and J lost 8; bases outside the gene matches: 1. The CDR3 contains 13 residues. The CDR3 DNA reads TGTGCCAGCAGTGAAGTGGACAGGGACATTCAGTACTTC. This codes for CASSEVDRDIQYF.

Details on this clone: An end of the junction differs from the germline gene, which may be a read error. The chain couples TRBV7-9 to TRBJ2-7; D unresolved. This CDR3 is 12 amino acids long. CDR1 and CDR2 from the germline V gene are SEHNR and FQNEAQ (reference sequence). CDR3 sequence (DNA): TGTGCCAGCAGCGTAGCCCGGGACGAGCAGTACTTC. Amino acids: CASSVARDEQYF.

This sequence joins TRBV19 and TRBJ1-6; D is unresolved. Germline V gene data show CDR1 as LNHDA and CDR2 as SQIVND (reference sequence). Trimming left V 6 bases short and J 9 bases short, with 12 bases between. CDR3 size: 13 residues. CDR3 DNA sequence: TGTGCCAGTAGAAAGGGTGAGGGTTCACCCCTCCACTTT. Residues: CASRKGEGSPLHF.

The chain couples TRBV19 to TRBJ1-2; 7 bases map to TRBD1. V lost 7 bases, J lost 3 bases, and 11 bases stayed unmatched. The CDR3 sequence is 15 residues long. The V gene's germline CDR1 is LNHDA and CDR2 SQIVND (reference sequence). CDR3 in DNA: TGTGCCAGTACCCCAAACCCCACAGGGGACTATGGCTACACCTTC. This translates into CASTPNPTGDYGYTF.

As DNA, the CDR3 is TGCGCCAGCAGTGAGGGACAGACTTGGGCTAACTATGGCTACACCTTC. It is translated as CASSEGQTWANYGYTF. This sequence joins TRBV10-2 and TRBJ1-2, with D perhaps matching TRBD1 (6 bases). V shed 2 bases and J shed 0 bases, with 13 bases lying between them. Germline CDR1 is WSHSY and CDR2 is SAAADI. The CDR3 sequence is 16 residues long.

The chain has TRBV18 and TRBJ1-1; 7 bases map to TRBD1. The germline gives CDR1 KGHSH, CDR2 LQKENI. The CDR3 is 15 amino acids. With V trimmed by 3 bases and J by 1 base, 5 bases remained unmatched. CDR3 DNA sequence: TGTGCCAGCTCACCGAACAGGGGTGCGAACACTGAAGCTTTCTTT. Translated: CASSPNRGANTEAFF.

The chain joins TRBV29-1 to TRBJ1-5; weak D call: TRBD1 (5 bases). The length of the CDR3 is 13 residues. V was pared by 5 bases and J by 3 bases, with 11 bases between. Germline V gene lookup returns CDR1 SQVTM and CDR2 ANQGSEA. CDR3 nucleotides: TGCAGCGTTTCGACAGCCGCCAATCAGCCCCAGCATTTT. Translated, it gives CSVSTAANQPQHF. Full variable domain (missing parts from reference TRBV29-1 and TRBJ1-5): SAVISQKPSRDICQRGTSLTIQCQVDSQVTMMFWYRQQPGQSLTLIATANQGSEATYESGFVIDKFPISRPNLTFSTLTVSNMSPEDSSIYLCSVSTAANQPQHFGDGTRLSIL.

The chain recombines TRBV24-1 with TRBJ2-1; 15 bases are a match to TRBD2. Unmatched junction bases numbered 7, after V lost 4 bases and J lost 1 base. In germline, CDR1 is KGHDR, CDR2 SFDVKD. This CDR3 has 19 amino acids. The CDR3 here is CATSETGLAGGGSYNEQFF. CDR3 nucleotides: TGTGCCACCAGTGAGACGGGACTAGCGGGGGGAGGGTCCTACAATGAGCAGTTCTTC.

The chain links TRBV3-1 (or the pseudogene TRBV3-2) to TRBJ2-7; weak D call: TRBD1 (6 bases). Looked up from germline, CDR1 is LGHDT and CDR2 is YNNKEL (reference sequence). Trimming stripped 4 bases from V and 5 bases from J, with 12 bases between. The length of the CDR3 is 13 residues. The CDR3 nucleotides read TGTGCCAGCAGCCTGGGGGCAGCAAACGAGCAGTACTTC. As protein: CASSLGAANEQYF.

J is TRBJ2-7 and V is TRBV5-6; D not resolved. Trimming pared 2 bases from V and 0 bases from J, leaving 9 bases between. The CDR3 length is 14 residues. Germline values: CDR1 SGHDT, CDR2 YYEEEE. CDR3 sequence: CASSLIQNSYEQYF. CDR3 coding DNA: TGTGCCAGCAGCTTAATACAGAACTCCTACGAGCAGTACTTC.

CDR3 loop: CASSATGEGGELFF. The DNA for the CDR3 is TGCGCCAGCAGCGCGACAGGGGAGGGCGGGGAGCTGTTTTTT. The J gene is TRBJ2-2, the V gene TRBV5-1; D perhaps matches TRBD1 (8 bases). Germline V gene data show CDR1 as SGHRS and CDR2 as YFSETQ. The CDR3 loop spans 14 amino acids. The V and J ends lost 4 bases and 7 bases respectively, with 14 bases between them.

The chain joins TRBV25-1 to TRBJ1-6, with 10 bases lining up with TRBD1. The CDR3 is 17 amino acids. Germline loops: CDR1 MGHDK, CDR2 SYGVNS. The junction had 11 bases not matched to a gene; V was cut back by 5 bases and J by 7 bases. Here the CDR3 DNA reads TGTGCCAGCAGTCCAGACTCCCCGGGACAGGGGAATTCACCCCTCCACTTT. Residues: CASSPDSPGQGNSPLHF.

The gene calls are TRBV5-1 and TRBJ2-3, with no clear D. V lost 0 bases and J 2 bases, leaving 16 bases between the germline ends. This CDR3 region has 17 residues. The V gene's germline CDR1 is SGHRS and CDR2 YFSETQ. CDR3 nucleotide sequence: TGCGCCAGCAGCTTGGATGCTAGTCTTGATACCACAGATACGCAGTATTTT. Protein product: CASSLDASLDTTDTQYF.

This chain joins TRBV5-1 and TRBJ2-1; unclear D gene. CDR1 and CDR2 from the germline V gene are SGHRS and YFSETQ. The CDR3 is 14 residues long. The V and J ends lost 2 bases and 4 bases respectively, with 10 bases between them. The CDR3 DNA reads TGCGCCAGCAGCTTTGCCCACGCGTACAATGAGCAGTTCTTC. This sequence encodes CASSFAHAYNEQFF. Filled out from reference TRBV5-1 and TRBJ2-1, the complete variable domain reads KAGVTQTPRYLIKTRGQQVTLSCSPISGHRSVSWYQQTPGQGLQFLFEYFSETQRNKGNFPGRFSGRQFSNSRSEMNVSTLELGDSALYLCASSFAHAYNEQFFGPGTRLTVL.

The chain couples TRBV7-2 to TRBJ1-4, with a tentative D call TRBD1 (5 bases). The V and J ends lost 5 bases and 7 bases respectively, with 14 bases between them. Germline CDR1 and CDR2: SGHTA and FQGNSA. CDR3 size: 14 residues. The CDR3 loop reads CASSAVGRGEKLFF. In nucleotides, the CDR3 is TGTGCCAGCAGCGCCGTGGGGCGGGGTGAAAAACTGTTTTTT.

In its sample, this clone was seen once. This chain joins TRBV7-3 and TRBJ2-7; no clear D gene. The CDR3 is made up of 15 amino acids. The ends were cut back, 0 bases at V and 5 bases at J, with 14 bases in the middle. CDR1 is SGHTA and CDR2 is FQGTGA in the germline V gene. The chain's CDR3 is CASSLTPIASHEQYF. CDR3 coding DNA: TGTGCCAGCAGCTTAACGCCAATCGCGAGCCACGAGCAGTACTTC. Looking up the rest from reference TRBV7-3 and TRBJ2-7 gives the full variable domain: GAGVSQTPSNKVTEKGKYVELRCDPISGHTALYWYRQSLGQGPEFLIYFQGTGAADDSGLPNDRFFAVRPEGSVSTLKIQRTERGDSAVYLCASSLTPIASHEQYFGPGTRLTVT.

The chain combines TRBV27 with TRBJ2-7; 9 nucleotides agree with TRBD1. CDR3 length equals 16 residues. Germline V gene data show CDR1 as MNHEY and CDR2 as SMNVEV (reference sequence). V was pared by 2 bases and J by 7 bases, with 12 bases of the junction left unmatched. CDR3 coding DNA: TGTGCCAGCAGTTTAACCACCGGGACAGGGATTTGGGAGCAGTACTTC. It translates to CASSLTTGTGIWEQYF.

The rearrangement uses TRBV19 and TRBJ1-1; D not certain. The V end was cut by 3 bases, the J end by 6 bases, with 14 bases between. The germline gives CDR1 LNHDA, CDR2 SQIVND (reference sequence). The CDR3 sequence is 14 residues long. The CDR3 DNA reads TGTGCCAGTAGTATTCCCAGCCTGAGCGCTGAAGCTTTCTTT. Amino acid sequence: CASSIPSLSAEAFF. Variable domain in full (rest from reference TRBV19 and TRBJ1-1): DGGITQSPKYLFRKEGQNVTLSCEQNLNHDAMYWYRQDPGQGLRLIYYSQIVNDFQKGDIAEGYSVSREKKESFPLTVTSAQKNPTAFYLCASSIPSLSAEAFFGQGTRLTVV.

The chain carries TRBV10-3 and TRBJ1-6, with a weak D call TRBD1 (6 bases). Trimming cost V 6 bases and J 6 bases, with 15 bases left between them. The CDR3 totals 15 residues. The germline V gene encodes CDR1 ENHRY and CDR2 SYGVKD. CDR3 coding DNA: TGTGCCATCAGACCTGAGGCAGGGGCTAATTCACCCCTCCACTTT. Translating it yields CAIRPEAGANSPLHF.